The present T cell receptor (beta chain) was sequenced within a study of tumor and adjacent non-tumor tissue in lung cancer (dated by TCRdb to the late 2010s). Context from the whole study: The cohort included about a dozen adenocarcinoma, a couple of squamous cell carcinoma and 1 small cell lung cancer patients. The roughly 15 patients were aged about 30 to 80 years, included some 10 men and 5 women, and had TNM stage I to III disease. Sequencing generated a total of more than 95 million productive TCRbeta reads, averaging about 4.2 million reads per sample. Using bulk TCRbeta repertoires from around 14 lung cancer patients, the study set lung tumor tissue side by side with matched distant non-tumor lung tissue. TCRbeta CDR3 sequencing was performed on thirty paired specimens, with one tumor sample and one normal lung sample collected per patient.

Bulk unsorted tissue served as the source for RNA extraction, and RNA quality was assessed using a NanoDrop ND-1000 and an Agilent 2100. Newly diagnosed lung cancer patients without prior chemotherapy who had been admitted for thoracic surgery in China between August and November 2014 were enrolled as donors. Patients who had received previous radiotherapy or chemotherapy, or who had another concurrent cancer, were excluded from the study. Surgical tissue pieces of about 1-2.1 cm3 were preserved in RNAlater solution and stored at -80 °C until use. About this clonotype: The specificity of this receptor is unknown. This may arise from a read error, as a much more abundant clone is one base away.

CDR1 and CDR2 were assigned from the germline V gene (reference sequence) as GTSNPN and SVGIG. The CDR3 sequence holds 15 residues, the cysteine and phenylalanine included. The DNA shown is the 45-base CDR3, in frame from base 1. V lost 2 bases and J lost 5 bases, and the count of bases not matched to a germline gene is 10. Paper-wide results and their limitations: The sequencing platform is not named in the methods, and unique molecular identifiers are not mentioned. Tumor tissue showed significantly greater TCR diversity (inverse Simpson) than normal lung tissue (approximately 430 vs 150, P = 0.0075, Mann-Whitney U test). The top 100 clones made up a significantly larger cumulative share of the repertoire in normal lung than in tumor tissue. Only about 15 patients were in the cohort, and the authors stated that larger samples and more detailed clinical data are needed. Peripheral blood was not sequenced, so blood TCRbeta repertoires were not examined in the lung cancer patients of the study. TCR diversity was significantly higher in younger patients, and higher tumor TCR diversity was associated with shorter overall and disease-free survival.

The method behind the library was multiplex PCR. TCRdb records Illumina HiSeq 2500 as the sequencer. TCRbeta libraries were constructed through three rounds of nested PCR with primers (Table S4) according to protocols adapted from ARM-PCR. Before sequencing, PCR products of 200-500 bp were cut from the gel and purified using the QIAquick gel extraction kit. On the study's bioinformatics: Reads were cleaned using Trimmomatic, were merged into complete CDR3 sequences using FLASH, and were assigned to V(D)J germline segments using MiTCR. Clonal diversity was computed as the inverse Simpson's index with VDJtools. A read counted as productive if the sequence was in-frame and lacked a premature stop codon. TCRdb took the public reads, trimmed them with fastp at Q25, ran MiXCR for clone calling and kept in-frame beta chains. Rows with a matching CDR3 protein are joined into one entry that keeps the most common DNA and genes. The V and J calls follow TCRdb's processing rather than the paper's. This sample gives under 150,000 distinct CDR3 sequences in total; approximately 66% of them show up just once. 15% to 20% of the sample is in the top ten clones.

The chain joins TRBV30 to TRBJ2-5; TRBD1 aligns with 8 central bases. Sequencing was performed on lung tumor tissue. The sequence was collected from a man aged 55 to 70 with small cell lung cancer. The CDR3 region: CAWSTRLRQGETQYF. The DNA sequence is given as TGTGCCTGGAGTACAAGACTTCGACAGGGGGAGACCCAGTACTTC.